This TCR beta chain was obtained from a study of shared clonotypes between healthy human individuals. Across the whole study: Contributing individuals were a couple of females and three males aged 18 to 49. Per donor, CD8 memory used one plate, CD8 naive used two, CD4 memory used three and CD4 naive used three.

V lost 4 bases, J lost 2 bases, and 5 bases lay in between. Germline V CDR1 and CDR2: MNHNY, SVGAGI (reference sequence). The CDR3 is 12 amino acids. The authors ran the assay at deep level. TCRdb's copy holds only in-frame clones and misses some; the assay was immunoSEQ multiplex PCR. This sample yields over a million clones, of which roughly 74% are seen a single time; around 0.61% belongs to the top ten. Broader study findings: Clonotype sharing among donors was thought likely to change with sequencing depth.

Turning to this clone: No antigen is known for it.

The TCR originated in a man between 18 and 29 years old in good health. Some clones in this sample may be carry-over from other donors' samples. The sample taken for sequencing was memory CD4+ T cells from PBMCs. The subset was: CD45RA-negative fraction. This chain uses TRBV6-6 with TRBJ2-5; D call uncertain. The CDR3 reads CASSSRQETQYF. CDR3 nucleotides: TGTGCCAGCAGTTCCCGGCAAGAGACCCAGTACTTC.